Each of the 24 T cell receptor beta chains below was sequenced from the same sample in a study of OX40 agonist ivuxolimab in advanced cancers. The library was made by the immunoSEQ multiplex PCR assay. Not all clones reach the TCRdb copy of this immuneACCESS table, which keeps in-frame sequences only. Checked studies attribute under half of the gap to unresolved V genes and leave the rest unexplained. The sample table records around 15,000 clones; about 91% of these occur just once. The leading ten clones occupy over 7% of the sample. The sequencing here drew on CD4+ or CD8+ T cells sorted from blood, taken in a trial of the OX40 agonist ivuxolimab. The receptors originated from an adult with an advanced solid tumor such as melanoma, head and neck, liver or kidney cancer.

This chain links TRBV2 with TRBJ2-7; 7 bases agree with TRBD1. V lost 7 bases and J lost 2; bases outside the gene matches: 8. The length of the CDR3 is 14 residues. Looked up from germline, CDR1 is SNHLY and CDR2 is FYNNEI. The CDR3 DNA reads as TGTGCCAGCACTGGGACAGCAGGCCCCTACGAGCAGTACTTC. Protein: CASTGTAGPYEQYF.

The rearrangement uses TRBV9 and TRBJ2-3, with 7 positions matching TRBD2. V was pared by 3 bases and J by 4 bases, with 8 bases of the junction left unmatched. Germline V gives CDR1 SGDLS, CDR2 YYNGEE. The CDR3 totals 15 residues. The CDR3 loop is CASSGWQGGPDTQYF. CDR3 DNA: TGTGCCAGCAGCGGTTGGCAGGGAGGGCCAGATACGCAGTATTTT.

V and J are TRBV4-2 and TRBJ2-2; 8 positions agree with TRBD2. The length of the CDR3 is 18 residues. The ends lost 5 bases at V and 6 bases at J; junction bases unmatched: 17. The germline V gene has CDR1 LGHNA and CDR2 YNFKEQ. The CDR3 region has the DNA TGTGCCAGCAGCGCCCGACTAGCGTCGGAGATGTTACCCGGGGAGCTGTTTTTT. Protein: CASSARLASEMLPGELFF.

The chain joins TRBV27 to TRBJ2-1, with D hard to call. This CDR3 has 14 residues. Per germline, CDR1 MNHEY and CDR2 SMNVEV (reference sequence). With 4 bases removed from V and 5 bases from J, the gap between germline ends came to 12 bases. The CDR3 coding sequence is TGTGCCAGCAGTTCTAATCTACCGAACAATGAGCAGTTCTTC. Translation: CASSSNLPNNEQFF.

The chain combines TRBV23-1 with TRBJ2-2; D gene uncertain. TRBV23-1 carries the ORF label, with uncertain function. The V end was cut by 2 bases, the J end by 8 bases, with 9 bases between. This CDR3 spans 13 amino acids. CDR3 sequence reads: CASSQPPAGELFF. As DNA, the CDR3 is TGCGCCAGCAGTCAACCCCCTGCTGGGGAGCTGTTTTTT.

The chain couples TRBV4-1 to TRBJ2-1, with 11 bases matching TRBD2. Germline lookup yields CDR1 MGHRA and CDR2 YSYEKL. V shed 2 bases and J 1 base; nucleotides not matched to a gene: 4. The CDR3 runs 17 residues. The CDR3 loop is CASSQLIAGGSYNEQFF. DNA for the CDR3: TGCGCCAGCAGCCAACTAATAGCGGGAGGGTCCTACAATGAGCAGTTCTTC.

This chain connects TRBV7-9 to TRBJ2-3; no clear D gene. Looked up from germline, CDR1 is SEHNR and CDR2 is FQNEAQ (reference sequence). The CDR3 sequence is 16 residues long. Trimming stripped 2 bases from V and 4 bases from J, with 16 bases between. The CDR3 reads CASSLQVFVAPDTQYF. The DNA for the CDR3 is TGTGCCAGCAGCTTACAAGTTTTCGTTGCACCAGATACGCAGTATTTT.

The chain links TRBV5-4 to TRBJ1-1, with D unclear. Trimming left V 3 bases short and J 7 bases short, with 16 bases between. The germline CDR1 and CDR2 sequences are SGHNT and YYREEE (reference sequence). The CDR3 is 14 residues long. The CDR3 loop is CASSSGPVFGEAFF. CDR3 bases: TGTGCCAGCAGCTCTGGACCGGTTTTCGGTGAAGCTTTCTTT.

Only a few counts were recorded for this clone. The rearrangement joins TRBV5-6 to TRBJ2-7; a weak D match, TRBD2 (6 bases). CDR1 SGHDT and CDR2 YYEEEE come from the germline V gene. The CDR3 has 13 residues. V was clipped by 4 bases and J by 3 bases, with 11 bases between them. CDR3 DNA sequence: TGTGCCAGCAGCGGTCAGGGAGGCTACGAGCAGTACTTC. Translation: CASSGQGGYEQYF.

The chain links TRBV14 to TRBJ2-5; a weak D match, TRBD2 (6 bases). This CDR3 has 17 amino acids. V lost 2 bases and J lost 2, with 18 bases in between. Germline V CDR1 and CDR2: SGHDN, FVKESK. The CDR3 reads CASSQWSFRRGQETQYF. Written as DNA, the CDR3 is TGTGCCAGCAGCCAATGGTCCTTCAGACGGGGGCAAGAGACCCAGTACTTC.

The chain carries TRBV6-5 and TRBJ1-3; no definite D call. The CDR3 runs to 14 residues. Germline CDR1 is MNHEY and CDR2 is SVGAGI. V was cut by 5 bases and J by 0 bases, with 8 bases left in between. CDR3 amino acids: CASSVSHSGNTIYF. The DNA of the CDR3 is TGTGCCAGCAGTGTATCCCACTCTGGAAACACCATATATTTT.

Written as DNA, the CDR3 is TGTGCCAGTAGTATCAGGCCCTGGGAGCAGTTCTTC. Encoded protein: CASSIRPWEQFF. The chain links TRBV19 to TRBJ2-1; D ambiguous. The CDR3 has 12 amino acids. The germline gives CDR1 LNHDA, CDR2 SQIVND (reference sequence). Trimming took 3 bases from V and 10 from J, leaving 10 bases between them.

This chain connects TRBV28 to TRBJ1-5, with TRBD1 identical over 8 bases. This CDR3 is built from 14 residues. The ends lost 5 bases at V and 7 bases at J; junction bases unmatched: 7. Germline CDR1 reads MDHEN; CDR2 reads SYDVKM. The CDR3, as DNA: TGTGCCAGCAGTATCGGACAGGGAGCCCAGCCCCAGCATTTT. Amino acids: CASSIGQGAQPQHF.

CDR3 sequence: CASSSMGHIQYF. CDR3 DNA sequence: TGTGCCAGCAGTTCAATGGGACACATTCAGTACTTC. The gene calls are TRBV14 and TRBJ2-4; D is perhaps TRBD1 or TRBD2 (5 bases each). The V gene lost 6 bases and the J gene lost 8 bases, with 11 bases spanning the gap. The CDR3 has 12 residues. From germline, CDR1 is SGHDN and CDR2 FVKESK.

The genes are TRBV5-3 and TRBJ2-7, with 14 bases identical to TRBD2. TRBV5-3 is annotated as an ORF whose role is uncertain. CDR3 length equals 17 residues. Trimming removed 4 bases from V and 4 bases from J; junction bases left unmatched: 10. CDR3 sequence: CARSPGTSGRGLYEQYF. The DNA for the CDR3 is TGTGCCAGAAGCCCCGGGACTAGCGGGAGAGGCCTATACGAGCAGTACTTC.

The gene calls are TRBV9 and TRBJ2-1; D may be TRBD2 (5 bases). The CDR3 loop spans 12 amino acids. V lost 2 bases and J 11 bases, leaving 11 bases between the germline ends. In germline, CDR1 is SGDLS, CDR2 YYNGEE. The CDR3 is CASSVFGGQQFF. The CDR3 bases are TGTGCCAGCAGCGTTTTCGGCGGGCAGCAGTTCTTC.

Note on this clone: The limits of the CDR3 on the DNA are not certain, so only TCRdb's listed CDR3 is given. V is TRBV30 and J is TRBJ2-7. The CDR3 is 15 residues long, counting both termini. Germline CDR1 and CDR2: GTSNPN and SVGIG (reference sequence). The chain's CDR3 is CAWSVGSGPAYEQYF.

This clone was seen once. The V and J genes are TRBV14 and TRBJ2-7; no clear D gene. Trimming pared 2 bases from V and 2 bases from J, leaving 4 bases between. This CDR3 spans 12 amino acids. Germline V gives CDR1 SGHDN, CDR2 FVKESK. The CDR3 sequence is CASSQTPYEQYF. The CDR3, as DNA: TGTGCCAGCAGCCAAACCCCCTACGAGCAGTACTTC.

V gene TRBV18 combines with J gene TRBJ2-7; perhaps TRBD2 as D (6 bases). The CDR3 extends over 14 amino acids. In germline, CDR1 is KGHSH, CDR2 LQKENI. Trimming stripped 3 bases from V and 3 bases from J, with 12 bases between. CDR3 region: CASSPGGEGYEQYF. CDR3 nucleotide sequence: TGTGCCAGCTCACCTGGCGGGGAAGGCTACGAGCAGTACTTC.

V gene TRBV4-1 combines with J gene TRBJ2-7; 8 bases line up with TRBD2. The CDR3 sequence is 16 residues long. V lost 2 bases and J lost 0; bases outside the gene matches: 6. Germline loops: CDR1 MGHRA, CDR2 YSYEKL. The CDR3 bases are TGCGCCAGCAGCCAATCTAGCGGGTCCCCCTCCTACGAGCAGTACTTC. It translates to CASSQSSGSPSYEQYF.

The J gene is TRBJ1-3, the V gene TRBV6-6; D unresolved. This CDR3 region has 12 residues. In germline, CDR1 is MNHNY, CDR2 SVGAGI (reference sequence). V lost 7 bases to trimming and J lost 3 bases, with 7 bases between them. The CDR3 loop reads CASTQDGNTIYF. In nucleotides, the CDR3 is TGTGCCAGCACCCAGGATGGAAACACCATATATTTT.

The chain couples TRBV5-6 to TRBJ1-2; possible D gene TRBD1, 6 bases. Trimming removed 4 bases from V and 5 bases from J, with 15 bases in between. Germline lookup yields CDR1 SGHDT and CDR2 YYEEEE. The CDR3 is 14 residues long. CDR3 in DNA: TGTGCCAGCAGCCCGGAGGGGGGCTTGTATGGCTACACCTTC. Translating gives CASSPEGGLYGYTF.

This rearrangement joins TRBV29-1 to TRBJ1-1, with TRBD1 matching 7 bases. The germline CDR1 and CDR2 sequences are SQVTM and ANQGSEA. J lost 1 base, V lost 7 bases, and 6 bases had no gene match. This CDR3 is 13 amino acids long. The CDR3 bases are TGCAGCGCCTACAGGGGCGCGAACACTGAAGCTTTCTTT. Protein product: CSAYRGANTEAFF.

The CDR3 DNA reads as TGTGCCAGCCTTTTAGGGGTGGATAGCTCTGGGGCCAACGTCCTGACTTTC. Translating gives CASLLGVDSSGANVLTF. V is TRBV28 and J is TRBJ2-6, with a tentative D call TRBD1 (5 bases). CDR3 length: 17 residues. V shed 8 bases and J shed 0 bases, with 17 bases lying between them. CDR1 MDHEN and CDR2 SYDVKM come from the germline V gene.